The clone carrying this T cell receptor (beta chain) was observed a few times. As yet, its antigen is unknown. Germline V gene sequence: CDR1 SGHVS, CDR2 FNYEAQ. This CDR3 has 17 residues. Trimming at V came to 5 bases and at J to 0 bases, leaving 10 bases not matched to a gene. This specimen comes from a study of T-cell reconstitution after alpha-beta-depleted transplantation in children. The authors prepared the TCRbeta library with unique molecular identifiers. MiXCR, run by TCRdb on the PCR reads, gives a single entry per CDR3 protein. The table lists about 980,000 distinct CDR3 sequences, roughly 29% of them singletons. Broader study findings: There were reportedly several hundred expanded graft clones from which alpha-beta T cells came about two months after transplant. Counts and diversity of T cells one year after transplant came mostly from newly produced T cells. Surviving recipient cells, namely T cells and thymic progenitors, were the source of high day-60 TCRbeta diversity in some patients.

The starting material was PBMCs, mostly from graft donor cells, obtained 360 days after TCRalphabeta/CD19-depleted stem cell transplant. The V and J genes are TRBV7-6 and TRBJ2-3, with TRBD2 identical over 8 bases. The receptor was derived from a boy under two years old who had a stem cell transplant for SCID, so the T cells may come from the graft donor. CDR3 sequence (DNA): TGTGCCAGCAGCCCCCTACAGCGGGGGCCTAGCACAGATACGCAGTATTTT. This encodes CASSPLQRGPSTDTQYF.